The table lists the clone carrying this T cell receptor (beta chain) with many counts. These data come from a study of spatial heterogeneity in lung cancer. Study-level background: Any follow-up PBMC samples that were available went on to be sequenced, and the median time to follow-up was around 22 months after resection. Within raw reads, each unique TCR and UMI combination appeared on average more than ten times.

All TCR cDNA molecules were individually tagged with a unique molecular identifier. TCRdb reprocessed the 5' RACE reads with MiXCR, giving one entry per CDR3 protein. Of 95,000 to 130,000 distinct CDR3 sequences detected, approximately 12% appear once; the ten largest clones hold 16%. Time point here: blood at routine non-recurrence follow-up after resection. No cells were sorted before sequencing. The whole RNA sequenced was extracted from tumor, nontumor lung or frozen PBMC. There are 13 residues in the CDR3. In germline, CDR1 is SQVTM, CDR2 ANQGSEA. Trimming removed 2 bases at V and 0 bases at J, with 6 bases between.

The sequencing used PBMCs, collected at follow-up. The V gene is TRBV29-1, the J gene TRBJ2-3; D gene unclear. The source is a male donor with early-stage non-small cell lung cancer. The DNA of the CDR3 is TGCAGCGTTGAACCAGCTAGCACAGATACGCAGTATTTT. The encoded protein is CSVEPASTDTQYF.